These 30 T cell receptor beta chains were all obtained from the same sample, sequenced in a study of PD-1 blockade in classical Hodgkin lymphoma. Repertoires were generated with immunoSEQ multiplex PCR, while TCRdb's copy carries only in-frame clones and drops some. This table holds about 90,000 clones, 89% found once. All patients experienced relapse after autologous stem cell transplantation, and brentuximab vedotin exposure was variable. The material was peripheral blood mononuclear cells (PBMCs), obtained before the second cycle of nivolumab. The receptor set was obtained from a human donor with classical Hodgkin lymphoma.

V is TRBV7-8 and J is TRBJ2-1; 7 nucleotides match TRBD2. Germline CDR1 reads SGHVS; CDR2 reads FQNEAQ. There are 13 residues in the CDR3. V lost 5 bases, J lost 8 bases, and 6 bases stayed unmatched. This CDR3 reads CASSLGLVYEQFF. DNA for the CDR3: TGTGCCAGCAGCCTAGGACTAGTTTATGAGCAGTTCTTC.

Only a few counts were recorded for this clone. The J gene is TRBJ2-1, the V gene TRBV27; D is ambiguous. Germline CDR1 is MNHEY and CDR2 is SMNVEV (reference sequence). Between the trimmed V and J ends, which lost 3 bases and 0 bases, there was a span of 6 bases. The CDR3 has 14 amino acids. CDR3 region: CASSFGDSYNEQFF. In DNA form, the CDR3 reads TGTGCCAGCAGTTTTGGGGACTCCTACAATGAGCAGTTCTTC.

The CDR3 here is CASSLGTRDEQYF. The CDR3 region has the DNA TGTGCCAGCAGCTTGGGGACTAGGGACGAGCAGTACTTC. The chain uses TRBV7-2 and TRBJ2-7; TRBD2 aligns across 8 bases. The CDR3 spans 13 residues. Germline V gene sequence: CDR1 SGHTA, CDR2 FQGNSA. V was pared by 3 bases and J by 5 bases, with 3 bases of the junction left unmatched.

The chain carries TRBV11-2 and TRBJ2-1, with unresolved D. Deletions cut 2 bases from V and 0 bases from J, with 11 bases between. CDR3 size: 16 residues. Germline lookup yields CDR1 SGHAT and CDR2 FQNNGV. The CDR3 here is CASSLNDWGSYNEQFF. CDR3 DNA: TGTGCCAGCAGCTTAAACGACTGGGGCTCCTACAATGAGCAGTTCTTC.

The chain couples TRBV28 to TRBJ2-3; 7 bases align to TRBD2. Germline V gives CDR1 MDHEN, CDR2 SYDVKM. The CDR3 spans 13 residues. Germline trimming cut 2 bases from V and 4 bases from J; bases unmatched to any gene: 0. This chain's CDR3 is CASSLAGADTQYF. CDR3 nucleotide sequence: TGTGCCAGCAGTTTAGCGGGAGCAGATACGCAGTATTTT.

CDR3 region: CASSLQGFIQPQHF. The CDR3 bases are TGTGCCAGCAGTTTGCAGGGGTTCATTCAGCCCCAGCATTTT. This rearrangement joins TRBV28 to TRBJ1-5, with D tentatively TRBD1 (6 bases). The CDR3 has 14 amino acids. V shed 3 bases and J shed 6 bases, with 12 bases lying between them. Germline V gives CDR1 MDHEN, CDR2 SYDVKM.

This chain connects TRBV6-4 to TRBJ1-1; the D is unclear. V lost 0 bases to trimming and J lost 1 base, with 3 bases between them. The length of the CDR3 is 13 residues. The germline V gene encodes CDR1 MRHNA and CDR2 SNTAGT. CDR3 protein: CASSDSQNTEAFF. Here the CDR3 DNA reads TGTGCCAGCAGTGACTCACAGAACACTGAAGCTTTCTTT.

The chain combines TRBV14 with TRBJ1-2, with 7 bases fitting TRBD1. Trimming took 1 base from V and 8 from J; bases not matched to a gene: 7. The germline V gene encodes CDR1 SGHDN and CDR2 FVKESK. The CDR3 is 14 amino acids. The CDR3 spells CASSQGRGIMGYTF. The CDR3 region has the DNA TGTGCCAGCAGCCAAGGCAGGGGGATCATGGGCTACACCTTC. Combining the CDR3 with reference TRBV14 and TRBJ1-2 gives the whole variable domain EAGVTQFPSHSVIEKGQTVTLRCDPISGHDNLYWYRRVMGKEIKFLLHFVKESKQDESGMPNNRFLAERTGGTYSTLKVQPAELEDSGVYFCASSQGRGIMGYTFGSGTRLTVV.

This clone was seen once. The chain combines TRBV11-2 with TRBJ2-7; D is possibly TRBD1 or TRBD2 (5 bases each). The germline CDR1 and CDR2 sequences are SGHAT and FQNNGV. V lost 1 base to trimming and J lost 0 bases, with 7 bases between them. The CDR3 runs 14 residues. DNA for the CDR3: TGTGCCAGCAGCTTAGCGGGACCCTCCTACGAGCAGTACTTC. Protein sequence: CASSLAGPSYEQYF.

The J gene is TRBJ2-3, the V gene TRBV7-8, with a tentative D call TRBD2 (6 bases). The CDR3 runs to 17 residues. Germline V gives CDR1 SGHVS, CDR2 FQNEAQ. V lost 4 bases and J 0 bases, leaving 17 bases between the germline ends. The DNA for the CDR3 is TGTGCCAGCAGCTCCTTCCCCGGGACTTATAGCACAGATACGCAGTATTTT. It encodes CASSSFPGTYSTDTQYF.

This chain links TRBV7-8 with TRBJ2-3, with 8 bases lining up with TRBD2. The CDR3 is 13 amino acids. Trimming at V came to 8 bases and at J to 2 bases, leaving 3 bases not matched to a gene. The germline CDR1 and CDR2 sequences are SGHVS and FQNEAQ. The CDR3 is CASSGGLTDTQYF. Here the CDR3 DNA reads TGTGCCAGCTCGGGGGGGCTCACAGATACGCAGTATTTT.

This clone was seen a single time. The chain recombines TRBV7-9 with TRBJ1-1; 10 bases are shared with TRBD1. CDR1 and CDR2 from the germline V gene are SEHNR and FQNEAQ (reference sequence). This CDR3 is 15 amino acids long. The V and J ends lost 5 bases and 3 bases, in that order; junction bases with no gene match: 6. In DNA, the CDR3 is TGTGCCAGCAGCATGGGACAGGGGTGGGACACTGAAGCTTTCTTT. Protein product: CASSMGQGWDTEAFF.

The chain combines TRBV28 with TRBJ2-3; 9 nucleotides align to TRBD2. The CDR3 has 16 amino acids. V shed 2 bases, J shed 6 bases, and the junction held 9 bases outside the gene matches. Per the germline V gene, CDR1 is MDHEN and CDR2 is SYDVKM. In DNA, the CDR3 is TGTGCCAGCAGTTTAACCATTAGCGGGAGTGGTGATACGCAGTATTTT. Its protein product is CASSLTISGSGDTQYF. Supplemented by reference TRBV28 and TRBJ2-3, the full variable domain reads DVKVTQSSRYLVKRTGEKVFLECVQDMDHENMFWYRQDPGLGLRLIYFSYDVKMKEKGDIPEGYSVSREKKERFSLILESASTNQTSMYLCASSLTISGSGDTQYFGPGTRLTVL.

This clone was observed a handful of times. This sequence joins TRBV2 and TRBJ1-2; TRBD1 is a possible D gene (5 bases). CDR3 length: 13 amino acids. Per germline, CDR1 SNHLY and CDR2 FYNNEI. Trimming removed 6 bases from V and 8 bases from J, with 16 bases in between. DNA for the CDR3: TGTGCCAGCAGCCCGGCGGGGGATTGGGGCTACACCTTC. Its protein is CASSPAGDWGYTF.

This chain connects TRBV7-6 to TRBJ2-1; TRBD2 matches at 8 bases. After removal of 2 bases from V and 13 bases from J, the junction contained 7 bases not matched to a gene. This CDR3 has 13 amino acids. Germline CDR1 SGHVS, CDR2 FNYEAQ. The CDR3 nucleotides are TGTGCCAGCAGCTTAAGCCGGCGGGAGGTTCAGTTCTTC. It specifies CASSLSRREVQFF.

The chain joins TRBV7-2 to TRBJ1-6; tentatively, D is TRBD1 (5 bases). Trimming removed 5 bases from V and 8 bases from J, with 16 bases in between. Looked up from germline, CDR1 is SGHTA and CDR2 is FQGNSA. The CDR3 runs to 15 residues. CDR3 in DNA: TGTGCCAGCAGCCGATTTGGGCAGGGTTATTCACCCCTCCACTTT. This translates into CASSRFGQGYSPLHF.

The rearrangement links TRBV6-1 to TRBJ1-2; D is unclear. This CDR3 is 13 amino acids long. V lost 6 bases and J lost 4, with 12 bases in between. Germline CDR1 MNHNS, CDR2 SASEGT. The CDR3 DNA is TGTGCCAGCAGAACCATGGGGTCCTATGGCTACACCTTC. Its translation is CASRTMGSYGYTF.

The chain has TRBV27 and TRBJ2-7; 12 bases map to TRBD1. J was trimmed by 7 bases and V by 5 bases; bases with no gene match: 6. Germline V gene sequence: CDR1 MNHEY, CDR2 SMNVEV (reference sequence). The CDR3 has 14 residues. CDR3 sequence (DNA): TGTGCCAGCAGTCCCGGGACAGGGGGCCGGGAGCAGTACTTC. Translated, it gives CASSPGTGGREQYF.

This chain connects TRBV5-1 to TRBJ2-1; 8 positions agree with TRBD2. V lost 0 bases and J lost 6; bases outside the gene matches: 8. Germline V gene lookup returns CDR1 SGHRS and CDR2 YFSETQ. The CDR3 length is 16 residues. CDR3: CASSLVPGGPGNEQFF. For the CDR3, the DNA is TGCGCCAGCAGCTTGGTGCCGGGAGGGCCAGGCAATGAGCAGTTCTTC.

The V call is TRBV6-1, the J call TRBJ1-3, with TRBD1 matching over 7 bases. Losses at the gene ends were 2 bases for V and 0 bases for J; bases not matched to a gene: 7. Per germline, CDR1 MNHNS and CDR2 SASEGT. CDR3 length: 17 residues. CDR3 in amino acids: CASSEYWQGVSGNTIYF. CDR3 DNA: TGTGCCAGCAGTGAATATTGGCAGGGGGTCTCTGGAAACACCATATATTTT.

This CDR3 is CASSQVLGGSGNTIYF. The CDR3 bases are TGCGCCAGCAGCCAAGTTTTAGGCGGCTCTGGAAACACCATATATTTT. The chain has TRBV4-1 and TRBJ1-3; D gene unclear. Germline values: CDR1 MGHRA, CDR2 YSYEKL. The length of the CDR3 is 16 residues. The V and J ends lost 1 base and 0 bases respectively, with 10 bases between them.

The V call is TRBV7-6, the J call TRBJ2-3, with 7 bases matching TRBD2. After removal of 2 bases from V and 3 bases from J, the junction contained 11 bases not matched to a gene. The germline V gene encodes CDR1 SGHVS and CDR2 FNYEAQ. CDR3 length: 17 amino acids. Here the CDR3 reads CASSLNYAGVGTDTQYF. CDR3 DNA: TGTGCCAGCAGCTTAAATTACGCGGGAGTGGGGACAGATACGCAGTATTTT. The whole variable domain, filled in from reference TRBV7-6 and TRBJ2-3, reads GAGVSQSPRYKVTKRGQDVALRCDPISGHVSLYWYRQALGQGPEFLTYFNYEAQQDKSGLPNDRFSAERPEGSISTLTIQRTEQRDSAMYRCASSLNYAGVGTDTQYFGPGTRLTVL.

The chain couples TRBV30 to TRBJ2-3; no clear D gene. This CDR3 spans 15 amino acids. The V gene's germline CDR1 is GTSNPN and CDR2 SVGIG (reference sequence). V was trimmed by 4 bases and J by 0 bases, leaving 14 bases between them. The CDR3 here is CAWTFGITSTDTQYF. Written as DNA, the CDR3 is TGTGCCTGGACATTCGGTATTACTAGCACAGATACGCAGTATTTT.

The chain joins TRBV19 to TRBJ2-3, with 7 bases fitting TRBD2. V lost 5 bases and J lost 3; bases outside the gene matches: 5. The CDR3 covers 14 residues. CDR1 and CDR2 from the germline V gene are LNHDA and SQIVND (reference sequence). The DNA for the CDR3 is TGTGCCAGTAGTCCACGACTAGCTACAGATACGCAGTATTTT. Protein product: CASSPRLATDTQYF.

V and J are TRBV9 and TRBJ1-6; D is perhaps TRBD1 (5 bases). V lost 0 bases, J lost 4 bases, and 17 bases lay in between. This CDR3 contains 18 residues. CDR1 is SGDLS and CDR2 is YYNGEE in the germline V gene. Written as DNA, the CDR3 is TGTGCCAGCAGCGTAGGCTTCCGGGACGGAAGGTATAATTCACCCCTCCACTTT. Protein sequence: CASSVGFRDGRYNSPLHF.

This rearrangement joins TRBV6-6 to TRBJ2-2; D is unresolved. Trimming cost V 6 bases and J 5 bases, with 4 bases left between them. Germline V gene lookup returns CDR1 MNHNY and CDR2 SVGAGI (reference sequence). The length of the CDR3 is 11 residues. The CDR3 coding sequence is TGTGCCAGCAGGGCTACCGGGGAGCTGTTTTTT. The encoded protein is CASRATGELFF.

The J gene is TRBJ1-4, the V gene TRBV27; TRBD1 might be the D (6 bases). Germline V lookup: CDR1 MNHEY, CDR2 SMNVEV (reference sequence). This CDR3 contains 14 residues. The ends were cut back, 8 bases at V and 8 bases at J, with 18 bases in the middle. The CDR3 spells CASASGTLGEKLFF. CDR3 DNA: TGTGCCAGCGCCTCCGGGACATTAGGGGAAAAACTGTTTTTT.

The CDR3 spells CASTRGIGETQYF. Written as DNA, the CDR3 is TGCGCCAGCACACGGGGGATAGGGGAGACCCAGTACTTC. The V gene is TRBV5-1, the J gene TRBJ2-5; D may be TRBD2 (6 bases). V was trimmed by 6 bases and J by 5 bases, leaving 14 bases between them. The CDR3 sequence is 13 residues long. The germline gives CDR1 SGHRS, CDR2 YFSETQ. Complete variable domain (other parts from reference TRBV5-1 and TRBJ2-5): KAGVTQTPRYLIKTRGQQVTLSCSPISGHRSVSWYQQTPGQGLQFLFEYFSETQRNKGNFPGRFSGRQFSNSRSEMNVSTLELGDSALYLCASTRGIGETQYFGPGTRLLVL.

V and J are TRBV2 and TRBJ2-2; perhaps TRBD1 as D (6 bases). The CDR3 loop spans 15 amino acids. Trimming left V 6 bases short and J 7 bases short, with 18 bases between. Germline assignment: CDR1 SNHLY and CDR2 FYNNEI. CDR3 residues: CASSLGSGAVGELFF. CDR3 sequence (DNA): TGTGCCAGCAGCCTGGGTTCAGGGGCGGTCGGGGAGCTGTTTTTT.

For the CDR3, the DNA is TGTGCCAGCGGTACAGGCCCCCCCAATCAGCCCCAGCATTTT. It encodes CASGTGPPNQPQHF. The rearrangement uses TRBV27 and TRBJ1-5; maybe TRBD1 (5 bases). CDR3 length: 14 residues. Between the trimmed V and J ends, which lost 8 bases and 3 bases, there was a span of 14 bases. Germline CDR1 reads MNHEY; CDR2 reads SMNVEV (reference sequence).